The clone carrying this TCR beta chain has just a few counts. In germline, CDR1 is MDHEN, CDR2 SYDVKM. The CDR3 sequence is 15 residues long. V lost 4 bases and J lost 9, with 16 bases in between. The data were taken from a study of T cell repertoires in cytomegalovirus infection. Using its own MiXCR run on the reads, TCRdb lists one record per CDR3 protein. Of about 180,000 distinct CDR3 sequences in the sample, about a sixth were seen once. Sequencing was performed on CD8+ T cells from PBMCs. The chain joins TRBV28 to TRBJ1-6; D possibly corresponds to TRBD1 (6 bases). This clonotype originated in a human donor in good health (CMV status not recorded). Some clones in this sample may be carry-over from other donors' samples. The CDR3, as DNA: TGTGCCAGCAGTTCACCCCGGACAGCCTTTTCACCCCTCCACTTT. Its translation: CASSSPRTAFSPLHF.